This T cell receptor (beta chain) was observed in a study of T cells in localized non-small cell lung cancer. The CDR3 runs 12 residues. The germline V and J ends were trimmed by 4 bases and 8 bases, with 10 bases remaining between them. The germline gives CDR1 SGHNT, CDR2 YYREEE (reference sequence). This clone occurred once. Its antigen is as yet unknown. The data were produced by immunoSEQ multiplex PCR, yet TCRdb's version contains in-frame clones alone and is incomplete. This table has tens of thousands of clones, around 86% appearing once. General study results and limits: Adjacent lung held a median roughly 50 of the top 100 tumor clones.

Material: peripheral blood, obtained before any cancer treatment. The sequence derives from a male donor at least 60 years old with stage III lung adenocarcinoma. The rearrangement joins TRBV5-4 to TRBJ2-1; D ambiguous. The chain's CDR3 is CASSTSQDEQFF. The CDR3 coding sequence is TGTGCCAGCAGCACAAGCCAGGATGAGCAGTTCTTC.